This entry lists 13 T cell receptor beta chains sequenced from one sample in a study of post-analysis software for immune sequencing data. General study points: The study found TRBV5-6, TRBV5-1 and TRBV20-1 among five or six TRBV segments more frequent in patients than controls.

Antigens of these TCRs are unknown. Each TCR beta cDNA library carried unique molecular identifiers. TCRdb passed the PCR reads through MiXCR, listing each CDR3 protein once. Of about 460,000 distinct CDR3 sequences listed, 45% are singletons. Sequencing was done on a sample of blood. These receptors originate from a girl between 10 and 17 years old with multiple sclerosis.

The CDR3 loop reads CSARRTRLGLAGAPYEQYF. CDR3 sequence (DNA): TGCAGTGCTAGGAGGACGAGGTTGGGACTAGCGGGAGCACCCTACGAGCAGTACTTC. The chain carries TRBV20-1 and TRBJ2-7; 14 positions agree with TRBD2. J was trimmed by 2 bases and V by 3 bases; bases with no gene match: 15. CDR1 is DFQATT, CDR2 SNEGSKA, per germline (reference sequence). The CDR3 spans 19 residues.

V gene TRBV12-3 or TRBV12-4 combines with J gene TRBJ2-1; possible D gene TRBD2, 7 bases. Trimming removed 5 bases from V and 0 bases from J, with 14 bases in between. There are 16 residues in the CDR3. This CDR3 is CASSVGGGRSYNEQFF. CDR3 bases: TGTGCCAGCAGTGTGGGGGGGGGCCGCTCCTACAATGAGCAGTTCTTC.

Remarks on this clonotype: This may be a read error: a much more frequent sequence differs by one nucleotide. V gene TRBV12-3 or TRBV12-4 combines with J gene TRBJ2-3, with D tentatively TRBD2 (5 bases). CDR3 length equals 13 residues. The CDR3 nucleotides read TGTGCCAGCAGTTTAGCAGGAGGAGATACGGAGTATTTT. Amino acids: CASSLAGGDTEYF.

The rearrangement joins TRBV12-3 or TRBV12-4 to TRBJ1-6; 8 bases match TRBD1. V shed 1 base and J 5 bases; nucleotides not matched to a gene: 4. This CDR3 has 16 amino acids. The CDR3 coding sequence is TGTGCCAGCAGTTTAGAAACAGGGGGAGATAATTCACCCCTCCACTTT. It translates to CASSLETGGDNSPLHF.

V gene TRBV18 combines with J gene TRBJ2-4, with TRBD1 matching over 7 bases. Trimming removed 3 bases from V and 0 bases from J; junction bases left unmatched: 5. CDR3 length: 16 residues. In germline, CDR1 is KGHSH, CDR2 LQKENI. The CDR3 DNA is TGTGCCAGCTCACCGTCACAGGGGAGAGCCAAAAACATTCAGTACTTC. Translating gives CASSPSQGRAKNIQYF.

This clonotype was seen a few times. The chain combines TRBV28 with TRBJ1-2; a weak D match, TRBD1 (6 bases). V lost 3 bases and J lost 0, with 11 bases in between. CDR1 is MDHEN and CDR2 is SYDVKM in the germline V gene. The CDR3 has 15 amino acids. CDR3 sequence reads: CASSLGGRPNYGYTF. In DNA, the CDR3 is TGTGCCAGCAGTTTGGGGGGGCGACCTAACTATGGCTACACCTTC.

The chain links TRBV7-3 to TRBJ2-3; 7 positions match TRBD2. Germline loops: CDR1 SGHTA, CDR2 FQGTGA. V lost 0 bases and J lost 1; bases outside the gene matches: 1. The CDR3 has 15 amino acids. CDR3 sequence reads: CASSLTLAGTDTQYF. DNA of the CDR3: TGTGCCAGCAGCTTAACCCTAGCGGGCACAGATACGCAGTATTTT.

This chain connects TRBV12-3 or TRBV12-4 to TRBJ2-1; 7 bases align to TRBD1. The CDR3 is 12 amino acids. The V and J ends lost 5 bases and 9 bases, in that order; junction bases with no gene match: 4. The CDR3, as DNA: TGTGCCAGCAGTGAAACAGGGGCTGAGCAGTTCTTC. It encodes CASSETGAEQFF.

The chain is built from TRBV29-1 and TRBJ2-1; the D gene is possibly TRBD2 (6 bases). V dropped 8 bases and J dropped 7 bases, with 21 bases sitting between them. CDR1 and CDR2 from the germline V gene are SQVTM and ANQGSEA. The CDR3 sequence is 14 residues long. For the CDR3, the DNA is TGCAGCCCTCTGAGAGCGGGTGGGTTGAATGAGCAGTTCTTC. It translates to CSPLRAGGLNEQFF.

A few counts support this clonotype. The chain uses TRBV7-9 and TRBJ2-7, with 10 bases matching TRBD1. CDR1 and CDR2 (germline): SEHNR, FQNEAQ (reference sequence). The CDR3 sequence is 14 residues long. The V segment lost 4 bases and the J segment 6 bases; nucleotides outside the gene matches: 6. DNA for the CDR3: TGTGCCAGCAGCTCGTCCGGGACAGGGGCCGAGCAGTACTTC. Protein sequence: CASSSSGTGAEQYF.

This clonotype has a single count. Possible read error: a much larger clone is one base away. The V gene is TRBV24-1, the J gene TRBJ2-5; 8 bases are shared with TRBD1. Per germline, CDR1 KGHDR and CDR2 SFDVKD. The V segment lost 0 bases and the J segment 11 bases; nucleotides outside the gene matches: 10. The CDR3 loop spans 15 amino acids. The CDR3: CATSDLSGGGYEQYF. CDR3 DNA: TGTGCCACCAGTGATTTGTCAGGGGGCGGGTATGAGCAGTACTTC.

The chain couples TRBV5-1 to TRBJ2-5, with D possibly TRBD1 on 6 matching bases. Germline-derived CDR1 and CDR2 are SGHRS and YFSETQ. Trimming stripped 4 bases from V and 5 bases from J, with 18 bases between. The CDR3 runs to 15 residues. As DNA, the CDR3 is TGCGCCAGCAGCAATGACAGGTTTTTACAGGAGACCCAGTACTTC. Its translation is CASSNDRFLQETQYF.

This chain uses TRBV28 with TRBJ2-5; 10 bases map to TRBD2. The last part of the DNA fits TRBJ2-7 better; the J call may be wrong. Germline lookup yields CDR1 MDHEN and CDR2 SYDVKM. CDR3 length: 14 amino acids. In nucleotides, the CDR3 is TGTGCCAGCAGTTCTACTAGCGGGATCCACGAGCAGTACTTC. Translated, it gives CASSSTSGIHEQYF.